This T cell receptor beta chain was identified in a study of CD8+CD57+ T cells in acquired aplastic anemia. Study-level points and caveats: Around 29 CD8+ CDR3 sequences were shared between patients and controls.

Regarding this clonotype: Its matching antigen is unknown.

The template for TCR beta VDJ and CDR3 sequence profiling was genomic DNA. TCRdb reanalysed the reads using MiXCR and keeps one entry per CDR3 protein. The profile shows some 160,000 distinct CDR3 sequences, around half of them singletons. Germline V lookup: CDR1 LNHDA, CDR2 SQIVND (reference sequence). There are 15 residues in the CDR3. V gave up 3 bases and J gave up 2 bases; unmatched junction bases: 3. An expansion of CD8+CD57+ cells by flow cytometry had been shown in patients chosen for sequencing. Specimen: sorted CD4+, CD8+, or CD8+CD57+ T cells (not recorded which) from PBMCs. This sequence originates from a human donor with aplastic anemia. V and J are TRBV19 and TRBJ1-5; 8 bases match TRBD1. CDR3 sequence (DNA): TGTGCCAGTAGTATCCTGACAGGGGGCAATCAGCCCCAGCATTTT. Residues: CASSILTGGNQPQHF.